The present TCR beta chain was sequenced within a study of blood T cell repertoires in COVID-19. About the study: Acute and convalescent COVID-19 specimens originated in the United States, Italy and Spain. The analysed material was cDNA or gDNA that came from T cells, B-cell-depleted T cells, or PBMCs.

CDR3 length: 15 residues. In the study's own analysis: Nucleated cell counts were estimated from reference gene primer amplification. Profiling relied on immunoSEQ multiplex PCR, and the TCRdb table lists in-frame clones only, not all of them. V, J and clone size derive from that table, while D and trimming were established from the DNA sequence. The sample carries a few hundred thousand clones, roughly 90% recorded once. The TCR comes from a man aged 35 to 55 with active or convalescent COVID-19. This chain uses TRBV21-1 with TRBJ1-6; the D call of TRBD1 is as the table states it, not checked on the DNA. TRBV21-1 represents a pseudogene. The sample was peripheral blood. CDR3 nucleotide sequence: TGTGCCAGCAGTCTCGTACCACAGTGGGATTCACCCCTCCACTTT. The encoded protein is CASSLVPQWDSPLHF.